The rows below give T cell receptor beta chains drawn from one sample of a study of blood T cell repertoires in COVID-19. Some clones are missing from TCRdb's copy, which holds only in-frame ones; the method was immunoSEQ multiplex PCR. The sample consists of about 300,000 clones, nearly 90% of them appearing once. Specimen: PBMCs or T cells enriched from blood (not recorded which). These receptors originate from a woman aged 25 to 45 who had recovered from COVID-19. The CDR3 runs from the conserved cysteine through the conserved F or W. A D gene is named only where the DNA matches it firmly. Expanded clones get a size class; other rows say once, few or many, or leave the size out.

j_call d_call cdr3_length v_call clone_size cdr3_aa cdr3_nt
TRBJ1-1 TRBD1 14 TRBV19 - CASRLQGLNTEAFF TGTGCCAGTAGATTACAGGGGCTGAACACTGAAGCTTTCTTT
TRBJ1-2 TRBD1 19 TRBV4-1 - CASSQDTAGTGWTNYGYTF TGCGCCAGCAGCCAAGATACCGCGGGGACAGGGTGGACTAACTATGGCTACACCTTC
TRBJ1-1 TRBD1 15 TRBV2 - CASELGTGQATEAFF TGTGCCAGCGAGTTAGGGACAGGTCAGGCCACTGAAGCTTTCTTT
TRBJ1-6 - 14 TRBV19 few CASNPRGNNSPLHF TGTGCCAGTAACCCTCGGGGGAACAATTCACCCCTCCACTTT
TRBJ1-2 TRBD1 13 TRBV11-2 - CASSTQGAHGYTF TGTGCCAGCAGCACACAGGGGGCGCATGGCTACACCTTC
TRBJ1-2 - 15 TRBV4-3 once CASSQEVTSFYGYTF TGCGCCAGCAGCCAAGAGGTCACATCGTTCTATGGCTACACCTTC
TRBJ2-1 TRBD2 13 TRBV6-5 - CASRSTSGGEQFF TGTGCCAGCAGGTCCACTAGCGGGGGTGAGCAGTTCTTC
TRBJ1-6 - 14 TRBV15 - CATSRAPQFSPLHF TGTGCCACCAGCAGAGCCCCACAGTTTTCACCCCTCCACTTT
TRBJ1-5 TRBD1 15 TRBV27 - CASSLSGTEEQPQHF TGTGCCAGCAGTTTATCAGGGACAGAGGAGCAGCCCCAGCATTTT
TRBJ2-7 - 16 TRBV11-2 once CASSLDVARGFYEQYF TGTGCCAGCAGCTTAGATGTGGCCAGGGGATTCTACGAGCAGTACTTC
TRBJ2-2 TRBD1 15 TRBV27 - CASSSGTGGPGELFF TGTGCCAGCAGTTCCGGGACAGGGGGTCCCGGGGAGCTGTTTTTT
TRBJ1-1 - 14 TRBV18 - CASSPLDTNTEAFF TGTGCCAGCTCACCCCTGGACACGAACACTGAAGCTTTCTTT
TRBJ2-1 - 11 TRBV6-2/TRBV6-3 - CASSDNNEQFF TGTGCCAGCAGTGACAACAATGAGCAGTTCTTC
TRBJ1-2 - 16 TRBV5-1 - CASSFSRELSNYGYTF TGCGCCAGCAGCTTTAGCCGGGAACTCTCTAACTATGGCTACACCTTC
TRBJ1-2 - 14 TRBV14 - CASSQPGANYGYTF TGTGCCAGCAGCCAACCGGGAGCTAACTATGGCTACACCTTC
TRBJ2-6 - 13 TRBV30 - CAWRNSGANVLTF TGTGCCTGGAGGAATAGTGGGGCCAACGTCCTGACTTTC
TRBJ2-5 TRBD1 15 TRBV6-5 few CASSYIGQGRETQYF TGTGCCAGCAGTTACATTGGACAGGGAAGGGAGACCCAGTACTTC
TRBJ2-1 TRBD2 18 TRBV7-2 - CASSLDPIGLAGEDEQFF TGTGCCAGCAGCTTAGACCCCATAGGACTAGCGGGGGAAGATGAGCAGTTCTTC
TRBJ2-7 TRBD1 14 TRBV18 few CASSPRDSTYEQYF TGTGCCAGCTCACCTCGGGACAGTACCTACGAGCAGTACTTC
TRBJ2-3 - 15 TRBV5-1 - CASSLDRVGTDTQYF TGCGCCAGCAGCTTGGACAGGGTCGGCACAGATACGCAGTATTTT
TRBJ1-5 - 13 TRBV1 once CTSSRLEVQPQHF TGCACCAGCAGCCGTCTTGAGGTTCAGCCCCAGCATTTT
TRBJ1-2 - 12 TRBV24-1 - CATSSLAGGYTF TGTGCCACCAGTAGCCTCGCGGGGGGCTACACCTTC
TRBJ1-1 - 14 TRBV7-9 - CASRHQGLDTEAFF TGTGCCAGCAGACACCAGGGTCTTGACACTGAAGCTTTCTTT
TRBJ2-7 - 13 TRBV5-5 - CASSLVQYYEQYF TGTGCCAGCAGCTTGGTACAGTACTACGAGCAGTACTTC
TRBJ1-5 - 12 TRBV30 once CAWGGGPGPQHF TGTGCCTGGGGCGGGGGGCCCGGGCCCCAGCATTTT
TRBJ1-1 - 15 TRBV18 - CASSPPLGADTEAFF TGTGCCAGCTCACCCCCATTAGGGGCCGACACTGAAGCTTTCTTT
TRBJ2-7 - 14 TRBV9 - CASSVGGGTYEQYF TGTGCCAGCAGCGTAGGAGGGGGAACCTACGAGCAGTACTTC
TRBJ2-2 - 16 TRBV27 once CASRDRMAVYTGELFF TGTGCCAGCAGAGACAGGATGGCAGTTTACACCGGGGAGCTGTTTTTT
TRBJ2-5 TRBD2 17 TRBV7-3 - CASSLGASGGYQETQYF TGTGCCAGCAGCTTAGGAGCTAGCGGGGGGTACCAAGAGACCCAGTACTTC
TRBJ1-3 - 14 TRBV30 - CAWQSGAFGNTIYF TGTGCCTGGCAGTCAGGGGCTTTTGGAAACACCATATATTTT
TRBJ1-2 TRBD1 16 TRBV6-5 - CASSYGTGGAGYGYTF TGTGCCAGCAGTTACGGGACAGGGGGCGCCGGCTATGGCTACACCTTC
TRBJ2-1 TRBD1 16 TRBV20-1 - CSASVRTGGTYNEQFF TGCAGTGCTAGTGTGCGGACAGGGGGCACCTACAATGAGCAGTTCTTC
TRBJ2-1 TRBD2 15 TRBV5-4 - CASSRSSGGANEQFF TGTGCCAGCAGCCGTTCTAGCGGGGGGGCCAATGAGCAGTTCTTC
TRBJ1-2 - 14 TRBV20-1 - CSASRSGRIYGYTF TGCAGTGCTAGTCGCAGCGGGAGGATATATGGCTACACCTTC
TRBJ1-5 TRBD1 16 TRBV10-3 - CAISGGGTGSNQPQHF TGTGCCATCAGTGGCGGGGGGACAGGGAGCAATCAGCCCCAGCATTTT
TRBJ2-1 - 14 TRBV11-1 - CASSPGIAYNEQFF TGTGCCAGCAGCCCGGGGATCGCTTACAATGAGCAGTTCTTC
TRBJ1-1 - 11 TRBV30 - CACTSGTRAFF TGTGCCTGTACCTCCGGGACACGAGCTTTCTTT
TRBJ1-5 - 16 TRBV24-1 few CATSGPPRVSNQPQHF TGTGCCACCAGTGGCCCCCCCAGGGTTAGCAATCAGCCCCAGCATTTT
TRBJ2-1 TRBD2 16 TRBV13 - CASSFSGSGGRSWKFF TGTGCCAGCAGCTTCAGTGGTAGCGGGGGGCGCTCTTGGAAGTTCTTC
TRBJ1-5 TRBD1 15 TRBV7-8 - CASSLPGQGSQPQHF TGTGCCAGCAGCCTCCCGGGACAGGGATCCCAGCCCCAGCATTTT
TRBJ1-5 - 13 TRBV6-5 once CASSPPGGGRQHF TGTGCCAGCAGTCCCCCGGGGGGAGGACGGCAGCATTTT
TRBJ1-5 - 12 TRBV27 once CASRGPRGAQHF TGTGCCAGCAGGGGGCCGCGGGGAGCCCAGCATTTT
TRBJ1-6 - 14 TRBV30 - CAWSVGEIGSPLHF TGTGCCTGGAGTGTCGGAGAGATAGGTTCACCCCTCCACTTT
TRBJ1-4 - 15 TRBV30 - CAWEGEGTDNEKLFF TGTGCCTGGGAGGGCGAAGGGACTGACAATGAAAAACTGTTTTTT